Below, one T cell receptor beta chain is given with its context. This specimen belongs to a study of T-cell reconstitution after alpha-beta-depleted transplantation in children. Library preparation (for TCRbeta) was performed with unique molecular identifiers. TCRdb fed the PCR reads into MiXCR, producing one record per CDR3 protein. The sample holds approximately 640,000 distinct CDR3 sequences; around a sixth are singletons and the top ten take approximately 1.1%. This CDR3 comprises 14 residues. The V segment lost 5 bases and the J segment 3 bases; nucleotides outside the gene matches: 5. Germline CDR1 is SEHNR and CDR2 is FQNEAQ (reference sequence).

The TCR was taken from a human donor who donated a stem cell graft to a child with acute myeloid leukemia. The sequences come from PBMCs from the stem cell graft donor, collected from the stem cell graft. This sequence joins TRBV7-9 and TRBJ2-7, with TRBD1 matching over 9 bases. As DNA, the CDR3 is TGTGCCAGCAGCGACCGGGACAGGGTCTACGAGCAGTACTTC. Translated, it gives CASSDRDRVYEQYF.